What follows is one T cell receptor (beta chain) and its context. Antigen specificity is unknown. The data stem from a study of T cells expressing NK-cell markers. General study findings and limits: Evidence did not settle whether expanded NKG2C+ T cell clones targeted HCMV. Researchers report these clonotypes also headed the CD3+CD56-NKG2C+ fraction in four donors.

CDR3 size: 13 residues. Per the germline V gene, CDR1 is MNHNS and CDR2 is SASEGT. UMIs accompanied the 5'RACE template switching by which TCR beta cDNA was made. Reprocessing the 5' RACE reads, TCRdb reports a single entry for every CDR3 protein and omits DNA. Its table records 250,000 or so distinct CDR3 sequences. The sequencing sample was made of blood T cells: a sorted CD56 or NKG2C T cell subset, CD4+ or CD8+ T cells, or bulk PBMC T cells (not recorded which). The source of this sequence is a woman aged 18 to 75 in good health. The chain recombines TRBV6-1 with TRBJ2-7; TCRdb returns TRBD1, unconfirmable since there is no DNA. The CDR3 region is CASRARGLNEQYF.